This paragraph covers one T cell receptor (beta chain) sequence. Individuals selected for sequencing had exhibited CD8+CD57+ cell expansion on flow cytometry. The use of genomic DNA as template underpinned the TCR beta VDJ and CDR3 profiling. MiXCR, run by TCRdb on the reads, gives a single entry per CDR3 protein. This table has 75,000 to 100,000 distinct CDR3 sequences, approximately 73% appearing once. The sample comes from a study of CD8+CD57+ T cells in acquired aplastic anemia. This receptor was taken from a human donor with aplastic anemia. Input material: sorted CD4+, CD8+, or CD8+CD57+ T cells (not recorded which) from PBMCs.

CDR3 in amino acids: CSARDLLETAYEQYF. In DNA, the CDR3 is TGCAGTGCTAGAGATCTGTTGGAGACAGCATACGAGCAGTACTTC. The chain uses TRBV20-1 and TRBJ2-7; D perhaps matches TRBD1 (5 bases). This CDR3 region has 15 residues. Trimming shortened V by 0 bases and J by 4 bases, and 16 bases separated the two germline ends. The germline gives CDR1 DFQATT, CDR2 SNEGSKA (reference sequence).